This entry lists 32 T cell receptor beta chains sequenced from one sample in a study of cytomegalovirus exposure and HLA in healthy donors. The PCR used 60 Vbeta and 13 Jbeta primers. Method: immunoSEQ multiplex PCR; TCRdb's copy keeps in-frame clones and lacks some. The data show approximately 150,000 clones, 70% to 90% seen once. The material sequenced was PBMCs. The receptors stem from a woman in her 40s in good health and CMV-seronegative.

V gene TRBV19 combines with J gene TRBJ1-2; D is unclear. This CDR3 is built from 14 residues. CDR1 LNHDA and CDR2 SQIVND come from the germline V gene (reference sequence). The V gene lost 3 bases and the J gene lost 8 bases, with 16 bases spanning the gap. The CDR3 is CASSIQPGTGGYTF. In DNA, the CDR3 is TGTGCCAGTAGTATCCAGCCGGGAACTGGAGGCTACACCTTC.

Details on this clone: A junction boundary mismatches the germline segment, possibly from a read error. The chain employs TRBV7-7 and TRBJ2-1, with 12 positions matching TRBD2. This CDR3 contains 15 residues. Germline V CDR1 and CDR2: SSHAT, FNYEAQ (reference sequence). The CDR3 loop is CASRKLAGGDNEQFF. DNA for the CDR3: TGTGCTAGCAGGAAGCTAGCGGGAGGGGACAATGAGCAGTTCTTC.

This clone occurred a few times. The chain joins TRBV29-1 to TRBJ2-5; 8 nucleotides align to TRBD2. CDR3 size: 15 residues. CDR1 and CDR2 from the germline V gene are SQVTM and ANQGSEA. V was clipped by 6 bases and J by 2 bases; unmatched bases: 11. In nucleotides, the CDR3 is TGCAGCGTCGCTAGGGTGGCTAGCGGGCAAGAGACCCAGTACTTC. It yields the protein CSVARVASGQETQYF.

V usage is TRBV7-3 and J usage is TRBJ2-7; possibly TRBD2 for D (6 bases). This CDR3 comprises 15 residues. Germline CDR1 and CDR2: SGHTA and FQGTGA. V was cut by 5 bases and J by 4 bases, with 18 bases left in between. The CDR3 protein is CASSPGTRGTYEQYF. The CDR3 bases are TGTGCCAGCAGCCCGGGGACCCGAGGGACTTACGAGCAGTACTTC.

The CDR3 is CASSASRGAYGYTF. DNA for the CDR3: TGTGCCAGCAGCGCCTCCCGTGGGGCCTATGGCTACACCTTC. The genes are TRBV11-2 and TRBJ1-2, with D tentatively TRBD1 (5 bases). V lost 5 bases, J lost 4 bases, and 14 bases lay in between. Germline V gene data show CDR1 as SGHAT and CDR2 as FQNNGV. This CDR3 region has 14 residues. Combining the CDR3 with reference TRBV11-2 and TRBJ1-2 gives the whole variable domain EAGVAQSPRYKIIEKRQSVAFWCNPISGHATLYWYQQILGQGPKLLIQFQNNGVVDDSQLPKDRFSAERLKGVDSTLKIQPAKLEDSAVYLCASSASRGAYGYTFGSGTRLTVV.

This chain uses TRBV7-8 with TRBJ2-2, with D hard to call. Germline V CDR1 and CDR2: SGHVS, FQNEAQ. The V end lost 0 bases, the J end lost 3 bases, and 14 bases lay between the germline ends. The CDR3 consists of 17 residues. In DNA, the CDR3 is TGTGCCAGCAGCTTAGCTGGTCAGTGGTCCCACACCGGGGAGCTGTTTTTT. It is translated as CASSLAGQWSHTGELFF.

This sequence joins TRBV2 and TRBJ1-4, with D unclear. V was shortened by 5 bases and J by 7 bases, with 17 bases between the two germline ends. This CDR3 has 15 residues. The germline V gene has CDR1 SNHLY and CDR2 FYNNEI. This chain's CDR3 is CASSPRDERGEKLFF. The CDR3 DNA reads as TGTGCCAGCAGTCCCCGGGATGAACGGGGTGAAAAACTGTTTTTT.

This clone was recorded a few times. The V call is TRBV5-4, the J call TRBJ2-7; D unclear. CDR1 and CDR2 from the germline V gene are SGHNT and YYREEE (reference sequence). This CDR3 is built from 15 residues. V was shortened by 0 bases and J by 1 base, with 11 bases between the two germline ends. The CDR3 DNA sequence: TGTGCCAGCAGCTTGGGGGCACCAACTTCCTACGAGCAGTACTTC. This sequence encodes CASSLGAPTSYEQYF.

This rearrangement joins TRBV7-6 to TRBJ2-2; tentatively, D is TRBD1 (5 bases). The CDR3 runs 15 residues. Germline lookup yields CDR1 SGHVS and CDR2 FNYEAQ. Trimming took off 5 bases at V and 4 bases at J, with 14 bases between the two ends. CDR3 region: CASSPQGPSTGELFF. For the CDR3, the DNA is TGTGCCAGCAGCCCTCAGGGTCCGAGCACCGGGGAGCTGTTTTTT.

The J gene is TRBJ1-2, the V gene TRBV6-5; TRBD1 aligns across 10 bases. Germline CDR1 and CDR2: MNHEY and SVGAGI. V lost 6 bases, J lost 11 bases, and 3 bases stayed unmatched. The CDR3 is 11 amino acids. CDR3 sequence reads: CASRRTGGYTF. The CDR3 DNA reads as TGTGCCAGCAGGCGGACAGGGGGTTACACCTTC.

The CDR3 nucleotides read TGCGCCAGCAGCCAAGATTTTACTTCATACAATGAGCAGTTCTTC. Translating gives CASSQDFTSYNEQFF. The chain carries TRBV4-3 and TRBJ2-1; D uncertain. V was cut by 0 bases and J by 4 bases, with 10 bases left in between. Germline V lookup: CDR1 LGHNA, CDR2 YSLEER. The CDR3 is made up of 15 amino acids.

The CDR3, as DNA: TGTGCCAGCAGCTTAGAGCAGGCGCGAGGCTACACCTTC. Protein: CASSLEQARGYTF. This chain connects TRBV7-9 to TRBJ1-2; D unclear. Germline V gene sequence: CDR1 SEHNR, CDR2 FQNEAQ (reference sequence). V was pared by 1 base and J by 8 bases, with 11 bases between. The CDR3 is 13 residues long.

This chain connects TRBV7-8 to TRBJ2-1; tentatively, D is TRBD2 (5 bases). In germline, CDR1 is SGHVS, CDR2 FQNEAQ. Trimming took 5 bases from V and 2 from J, leaving 13 bases between them. The CDR3 is 15 amino acids. For the CDR3, the DNA is TGTGCCAGCAGCGATAGCGTAAGGGCCTACAATGAGCAGTTCTTC. Protein product: CASSDSVRAYNEQFF. The variable domain in full, completed from reference TRBV7-8 and TRBJ2-1, reads GAGVSQSPRYKVAKRGQDVALRCDPISGHVSLFWYQQALGQGPEFLTYFQNEAQLDKSGLPSDRFFAERPEGSVSTLKIQRTQQEDSAVYLCASSDSVRAYNEQFFGPGTRLTVL.

The chain employs TRBV5-6 and TRBJ1-3; no clear D. In germline, CDR1 is SGHDT, CDR2 YYEEEE. V was clipped by 2 bases and J by 6 bases, with 6 bases between them. The CDR3 is 12 amino acids. The CDR3 loop is CASSFGQNTIYF. The CDR3 DNA is TGTGCCAGCAGCTTTGGCCAAAACACCATATATTTT.

V is TRBV7-2 and J is TRBJ1-3; no reliable D call. The CDR3 length is 13 residues. Trimming removed 3 bases from V and 9 bases from J, with 12 bases in between. Germline CDR1 is SGHTA and CDR2 is FQGNSA. In DNA form, the CDR3 reads TGTGCCAGCAGCTTTTTGAGGGAAGGCACCATATATTTT. Protein: CASSFLREGTIYF.

Comment on this clone: An end of the junction differs from the germline gene, which may be a read error. The rearrangement uses TRBV2 and TRBJ1-2; TRBD1 is a possible D gene (5 bases). The germline gives CDR1 SNHLY, CDR2 FYNNEI. CDR3 length: 12 amino acids. The CDR3 bases are TGTGCCAGCAGTGAAGCCCTAAATCGGGGGAACTTC. This translates into CASSEALNRGNF. The full variable domain, its missing parts supplied by reference TRBV2 and TRBJ1-2, is EPEVTQTPSHQVTQMGQEVILRCVPISNHLYFYWYRQILGQKVEFLVSFYNNEISEKSEIFDDQFSVERPDGSNFTLKIRSTKLEDSAMYFCASSEALNRGNFGSGTRLTVV.

V gene TRBV7-9 combines with J gene TRBJ2-1; D is uncertain. The CDR3 has 12 amino acids. The V gene's germline CDR1 is SEHNR and CDR2 FQNEAQ (reference sequence). The V and J ends lost 3 bases and 8 bases respectively, with 8 bases between them. This chain's CDR3 is CASSLENYEQFF. For the CDR3, the DNA is TGTGCCAGCAGCTTGGAGAACTATGAGCAGTTCTTC.

The V gene is TRBV7-9, the J gene TRBJ2-6; D not resolved. The CDR3 runs to 16 residues. Germline V CDR1 and CDR2: SEHNR, FQNEAQ (reference sequence). Trimming took off 6 bases at V and 0 bases at J, with 12 bases between the two ends. The CDR3 here is CASRPGVSSGANVLTF. CDR3 DNA: TGTGCCAGCAGACCCGGAGTCAGCTCTGGGGCCAACGTCCTGACTTTC.

The chain recombines TRBV5-4 with TRBJ2-7; D possibly corresponds to TRBD2 (5 bases). Per germline, CDR1 SGHNT and CDR2 YYREEE (reference sequence). The CDR3 contains 15 residues. V lost 0 bases and J 0 bases, leaving 10 bases between the germline ends. Written as DNA, the CDR3 is TGTGCCAGCAGCTTGGTGCTGGGGAGCTCCTACGAGCAGTACTTC. Translation gives CASSLVLGSSYEQYF.

CDR3 nucleotides: TGCGCCAGCAGCCTAGGACAGGCAAGGGGTGAAAAACTGTTTTTT. Translated: CASSLGQARGEKLFF. This chain joins TRBV5-1 and TRBJ1-4; 7 bases are a match to TRBD1. Per the germline V gene, CDR1 is SGHRS and CDR2 is YFSETQ. The CDR3 loop spans 15 amino acids. J lost 7 bases, V lost 4 bases, and 10 bases had no gene match.

The chain links TRBV11-3 to TRBJ2-2, with a tentative D call TRBD1 (5 bases). This CDR3 spans 16 amino acids. CDR1 and CDR2 from the germline V gene are SGHNT and YENEEA. V lost 3 bases to trimming and J lost 0 bases, with 11 bases between them. The CDR3 spells CASSFGTGSNTGELFF. CDR3 coding DNA: TGTGCCAGCAGCTTTGGAACAGGATCGAACACCGGGGAGCTGTTTTTT.

Regarding this clone: At one end, the junction sequence differs from germline, possibly due to a read error. The V gene is TRBV7-9, the J gene TRBJ2-1; a weak D match, TRBD1 (8 bases). This CDR3 comprises 19 residues. Germline V lookup: CDR1 SEHNR, CDR2 FQNEAQ (reference sequence). The CDR3 region has the DNA TGTTCCAGCAGCTTACGGGGGAACAGGGGGAGGGAGATGTGGAATGAGCAGTTCTTC. Its protein is CSSSLRGNRGREMWNEQFF.

The chain joins TRBV28 to TRBJ1-2, with 9 bases matching TRBD1. The ends lost 7 bases at V and 3 bases at J; junction bases unmatched: 9. The CDR3 contains 15 residues. In germline, CDR1 is MDHEN, CDR2 SYDVKM. The CDR3 reads CASTGGTGFYYGYTF. CDR3 DNA sequence: TGTGCCAGCACGGGCGGGACAGGGTTTTACTATGGCTACACCTTC.

The rearrangement joins TRBV6-4 to TRBJ1-2; D is possibly TRBD1 (5 bases). The CDR3 loop spans 14 amino acids. The germline V and J ends were trimmed by 4 bases and 4 bases, with 13 bases remaining between them. Per the germline V gene, CDR1 is MRHNA and CDR2 is SNTAGT. The CDR3 region has the DNA TGTGCCAGCAGTGTCTTCTACAGGCTCTATGGCTACACCTTC. Its protein product is CASSVFYRLYGYTF.

The chain joins TRBV2 to TRBJ2-7; no definite D call. Deletions cut 4 bases from V and 4 bases from J, with 5 bases between. The CDR3 length is 11 residues. The germline gives CDR1 SNHLY, CDR2 FYNNEI. In DNA form, the CDR3 reads TGTGCCAGCAGTGTTCAGTACGAGCAGTACTTC. Translating it yields CASSVQYEQYF.

CDR3 region: CASSVSEAGANVLTF. The CDR3 DNA is TGTGCCAGCAGTGTAAGTGAGGCTGGGGCCAACGTCCTGACTTTC. The V gene is TRBV2, the J gene TRBJ2-6; D is unresolved. The CDR3 extends over 15 amino acids. Trimming shortened V by 4 bases and J by 2 bases, and 9 bases separated the two germline ends. CDR1 is SNHLY and CDR2 is FYNNEI in the germline V gene.

This chain joins TRBV28 and TRBJ2-1; tentatively, D is TRBD2 (6 bases). Trimming shortened V by 6 bases and J by 5 bases, and 26 bases separated the two germline ends. This CDR3 region has 18 residues. Germline V CDR1 and CDR2: MDHEN, SYDVKM. In nucleotides, the CDR3 is TGTGCCAGCAGCACAGTAAGTTGGACCGCGGGGTTCGACAATGAGCAGTTCTTC. This encodes CASSTVSWTAGFDNEQFF.

The CDR3 region has the DNA TGTGCCAGCACGCGAGCGGGAAGAGAGACCCAGTACTTC. Translating gives CASTRAGRETQYF. V and J are TRBV7-6 and TRBJ2-5, with TRBD2 identical over 7 bases. With V trimmed by 7 bases and J by 4 bases, 6 bases remained unmatched. The CDR3 consists of 13 residues. Germline loops: CDR1 SGHVS, CDR2 FNYEAQ.

The rearrangement uses TRBV5-6 and TRBJ2-3, with 13 bases aligning to TRBD2. V shed 3 bases, J shed 4 bases, and the junction held 5 bases outside the gene matches. This CDR3 spans 16 amino acids. CDR1 and CDR2 (germline): SGHDT, YYEEEE. CDR3 DNA sequence: TGTGCCAGCAGCTACCGGACTAGCGGGAGATCAGATACGCAGTATTTT. Its protein is CASSYRTSGRSDTQYF.

V gene TRBV11-2 combines with J gene TRBJ1-2; TRBD1 is a possible D gene (5 bases). CDR3 size: 15 residues. V was pared by 0 bases and J by 6 bases, with 14 bases between. Germline V lookup: CDR1 SGHAT, CDR2 FQNNGV. Written as DNA, the CDR3 is TGTGCCAGCAGCTTAGACCCCAAGGGGTCAGATGGCTACACCTTC. Amino acid sequence: CASSLDPKGSDGYTF.

The chain joins TRBV9 to TRBJ2-7; a weak D match, TRBD2 (5 bases). The CDR3 has 15 residues. Trimming pared 2 bases from V and 3 bases from J, leaving 15 bases between. The V gene's germline CDR1 is SGDLS and CDR2 YYNGEE. The CDR3 here is CASSVGPSGVYEQYF. The CDR3 DNA reads TGTGCCAGCAGCGTTGGCCCCAGCGGCGTCTACGAGCAGTACTTC.

The V and J genes are TRBV19 and TRBJ2-3, with D tentatively TRBD2 (5 bases). The germline V gene has CDR1 LNHDA and CDR2 SQIVND (reference sequence). This CDR3 region has 11 residues. V gave up 10 bases and J gave up 0 bases, with 5 bases separating them. The CDR3: CATGSTDTQYF. The CDR3 DNA follows: TGTGCCACGGGGAGCACAGATACGCAGTATTTT.